This TCR beta chain derives from a study of OX40 agonist ivuxolimab in advanced cancers. With respect to the entire study: Ivuxolimab was a fully human IgG2 agonistic monoclonal antibody targeting the costimulatory receptor OX40 (CD134). Intravenous ivuxolimab was administered to patients every 2 weeks at six dose levels: 0.01, 0.1, 0.3, 1.5, 3 and 10 mg/kg. In the dose-escalation cohort, around four fifths of patients were male, and the mean age was 60 years with a range of roughly 23 to 79. Prior anti-PD-1, anti-PD-L1 or anti-CTLA-4 therapy was permitted, and checkpoint inhibitors had been received by around 40% of dose-escalation patients. Among the roughly 52 dose-escalation patients, 19 had hepatocellular carcinoma, approximately 15 melanoma, 9 renal cell carcinoma and 9 head and neck cancer. Partial responses occurred in three dose-escalation patients, of whom one had hepatocellular carcinoma and two had cutaneous melanoma. The monotherapy dose-escalation portion (N ≈ 57 patients) of the phase I ivuxolimab trial is reported in the paper. The point of sequencing TCRbeta in the periphery was to test whether ivuxolimab changed TCR sequence diversity and drove clonal T-cell expansion.

The trial excluded patients who had a history of autoimmune disease or were on systemic immunosuppression. In every dose cohort, peripheral blood was drawn for TCR sequencing at baseline, cycle 4 day 1, and cycle 7 day 1. The samples were drawn from a first-in-human, open-label, multicenter phase I dose-escalation trial of ivuxolimab. Adults with locally advanced or metastatic head and neck squamous cell, hepatocellular, melanoma or renal cell carcinoma were enrolled in the trial. Before TCR sequencing, CD4+ T cells and CD8+ T cells were sorted from peripheral blood as separate populations. What the work shows at the level of the full study, not this receptor alone: Antigen specificity was not determined for the clonally expanded peripheral T cells. Low levels of normalized T-cell clonal expansion were also seen in some nonresponding patients. In the 0.1-3.0 mg/kg groups, partial responders had among the lowest normalized peripheral clonal expansion, particularly in CD8+ T cells. After ivuxolimab, expanded clones were on average more numerous among CD8+ T cells than among CD4+ T cells. At doses from 0.1 to 3.0 mg/kg, clonal expansion was seen in both CD4+ and CD8+ blood T cells between baseline and week 6.

For sequencing of the TCRbeta CDR3 region, genomic DNA was extracted from the sorted cells. The immunoSEQ Assay was used to sequence the TCRbeta CDR3 regions. TCRdb took over this immuneACCESS table, retaining in-frame rearrangements with V and J assigned. Such tables are incomplete; in checked studies, under half of the missing clones stem from an unresolved V gene, and the remainder is unexplained. The sample data list about 73,000 clones, and roughly four fifths of these were observed just once. Around 2.4% of the sample goes to the ten largest clones. From cysteine to phenylalanine, the CDR3 is 17 amino acids long. Only the CDR3 portion is preserved as DNA: 51 bases, with reading frame beginning at the first base. The V end gives up 2 bases and the J end 1 base, leaving 11 bases in the junction not matched to a gene. Via the germline V gene, CDR1 is SGHRS and CDR2 YFSETQ. A note on this clone: The clone's antigen remains unknown. No qualities accompany the bases; no much larger clone lies one base away.

In this chain, TRBV5-1 is recombined with TRBJ1-1, and 7 junctional nucleotides match TRBD1. The sequence was obtained from an adult with an advanced solid tumor such as melanoma, head and neck, liver or kidney cancer. The input for sequencing was CD4+ or CD8+ T cells sorted from blood, taken in a trial of the OX40 agonist ivuxolimab. The CDR3 protein is CASSLGTGALSNTEAFF. The DNA sequence follows: TGCGCCAGCAGCTTAGGCACAGGGGCCCTGTCGAACACTGAAGCTTTCTTT. Here the CDR3 is joined to the reference TRBV5-1 and TRBJ1-1 genes, and the full variable domain is: KAGVTQTPRYLIKTRGQQVTLSCSPISGHRSVSWYQQTPGQGLQFLFEYFSETQRNKGNFPGRFSGRQFSNSRSEMNVSTLELGDSALYLCASSLGTGALSNTEAFFGQGTRLTVV.